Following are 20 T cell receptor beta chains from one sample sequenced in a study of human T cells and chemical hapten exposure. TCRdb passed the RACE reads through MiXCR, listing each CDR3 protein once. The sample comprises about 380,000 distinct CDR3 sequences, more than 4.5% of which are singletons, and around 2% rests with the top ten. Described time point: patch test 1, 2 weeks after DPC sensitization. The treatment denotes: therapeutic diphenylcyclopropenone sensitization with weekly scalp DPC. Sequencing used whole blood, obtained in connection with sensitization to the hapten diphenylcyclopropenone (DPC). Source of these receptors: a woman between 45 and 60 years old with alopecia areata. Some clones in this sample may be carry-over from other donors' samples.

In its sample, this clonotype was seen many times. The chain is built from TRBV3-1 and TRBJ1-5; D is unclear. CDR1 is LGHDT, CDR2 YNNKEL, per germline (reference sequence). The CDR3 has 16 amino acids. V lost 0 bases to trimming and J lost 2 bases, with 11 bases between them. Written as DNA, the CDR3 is TGTGCCAGCAGCCAAGATAGGCCCCTAGGCAATCAGCCCCAGCATTTT. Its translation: CASSQDRPLGNQPQHF.

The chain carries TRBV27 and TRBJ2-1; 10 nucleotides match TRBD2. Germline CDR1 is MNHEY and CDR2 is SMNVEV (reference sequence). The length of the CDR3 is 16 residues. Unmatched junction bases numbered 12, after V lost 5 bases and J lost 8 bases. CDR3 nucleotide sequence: TGTGCCAGCAGTCCGAGAGCGGGAGGGCTTAGTTATGAGCAGTTCTTC. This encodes CASSPRAGGLSYEQFF.

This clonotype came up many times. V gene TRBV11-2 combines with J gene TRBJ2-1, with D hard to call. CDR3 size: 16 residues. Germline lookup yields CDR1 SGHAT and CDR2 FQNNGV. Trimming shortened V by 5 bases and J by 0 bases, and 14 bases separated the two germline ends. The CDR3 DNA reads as TGTGCCAGCAGCCCCGGTTTACCTAGCTCCTACAATGAGCAGTTCTTC. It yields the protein CASSPGLPSSYNEQFF.

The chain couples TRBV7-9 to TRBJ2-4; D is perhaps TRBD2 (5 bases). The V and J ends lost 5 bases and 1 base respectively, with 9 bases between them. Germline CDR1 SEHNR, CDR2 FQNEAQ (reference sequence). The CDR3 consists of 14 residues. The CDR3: CASSTRDAKNIQYF. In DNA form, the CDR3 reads TGTGCCAGCAGCACCCGGGATGCCAAAAACATTCAGTACTTC.

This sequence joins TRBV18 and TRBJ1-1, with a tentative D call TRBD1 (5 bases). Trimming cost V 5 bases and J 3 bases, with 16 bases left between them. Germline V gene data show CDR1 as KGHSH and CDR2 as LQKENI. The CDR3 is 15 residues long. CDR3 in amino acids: CASSSPRVGDTEAFF. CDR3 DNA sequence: TGTGCCAGCTCATCCCCCAGGGTGGGTGACACTGAAGCTTTCTTT.

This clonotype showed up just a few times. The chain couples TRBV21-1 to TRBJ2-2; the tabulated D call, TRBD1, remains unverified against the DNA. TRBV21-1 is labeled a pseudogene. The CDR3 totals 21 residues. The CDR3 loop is CASSKAQRPAGVQRDTGELFF. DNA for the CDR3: TGTGCCAGCAGCAAAGCGCAGCGCCCCGCCGGAGTGCAGCGGGACACCGGGGAGCTGTTTTTT.

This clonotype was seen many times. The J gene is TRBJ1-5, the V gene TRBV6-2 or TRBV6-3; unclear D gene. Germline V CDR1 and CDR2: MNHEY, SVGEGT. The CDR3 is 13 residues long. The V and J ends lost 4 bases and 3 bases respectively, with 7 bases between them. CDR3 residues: CASSWADNQPQHF. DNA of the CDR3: TGTGCCAGCAGTTGGGCGGACAATCAGCCCCAGCATTTT.

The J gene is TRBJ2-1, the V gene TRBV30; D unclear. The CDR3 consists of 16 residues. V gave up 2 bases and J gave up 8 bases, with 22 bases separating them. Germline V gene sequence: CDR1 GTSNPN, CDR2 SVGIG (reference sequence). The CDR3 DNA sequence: TGTGCCTGGAGTCGAAGTTCAGAATTTTGGAACGATGAGCAGTTCTTC. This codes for CAWSRSSEFWNDEQFF.

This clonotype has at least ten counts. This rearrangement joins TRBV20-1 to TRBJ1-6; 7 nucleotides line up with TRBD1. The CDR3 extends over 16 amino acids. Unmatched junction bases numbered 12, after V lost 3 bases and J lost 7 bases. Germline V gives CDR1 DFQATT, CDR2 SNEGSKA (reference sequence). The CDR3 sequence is CSARNRGGGRNSPLHF. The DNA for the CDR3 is TGCAGTGCTAGGAACAGGGGTGGAGGTAGGAATTCACCCCTCCACTTT.

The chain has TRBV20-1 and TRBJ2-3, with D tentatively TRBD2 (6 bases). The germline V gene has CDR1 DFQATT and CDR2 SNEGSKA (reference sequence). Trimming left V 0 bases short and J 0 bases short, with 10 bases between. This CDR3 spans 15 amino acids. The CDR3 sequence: CSAREGLVSTDTQYF. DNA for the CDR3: TGCAGTGCTAGAGAGGGACTGGTTAGCACAGATACGCAGTATTTT.

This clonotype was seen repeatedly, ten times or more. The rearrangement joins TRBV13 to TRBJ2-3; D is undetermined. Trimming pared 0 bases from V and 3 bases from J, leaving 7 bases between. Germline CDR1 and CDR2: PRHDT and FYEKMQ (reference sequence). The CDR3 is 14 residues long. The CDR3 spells CASSLGIGTDTQYF. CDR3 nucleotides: TGTGCCAGCAGCTTAGGTATAGGAACAGATACGCAGTATTTT.

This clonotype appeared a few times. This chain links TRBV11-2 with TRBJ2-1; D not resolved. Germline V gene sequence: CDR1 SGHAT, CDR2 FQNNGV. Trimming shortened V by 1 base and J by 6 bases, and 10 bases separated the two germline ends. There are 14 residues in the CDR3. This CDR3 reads CASSLVSFGNEQFF. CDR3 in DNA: TGTGCCAGCAGCTTAGTCAGTTTCGGCAATGAGCAGTTCTTC.

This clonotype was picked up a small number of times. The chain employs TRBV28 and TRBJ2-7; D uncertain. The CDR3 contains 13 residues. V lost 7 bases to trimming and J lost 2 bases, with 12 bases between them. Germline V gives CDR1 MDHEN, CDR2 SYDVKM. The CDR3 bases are TGTGCCAGCAAGGGATCGGCGCCCTACGAGCAGTACTTC. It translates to CASKGSAPYEQYF.

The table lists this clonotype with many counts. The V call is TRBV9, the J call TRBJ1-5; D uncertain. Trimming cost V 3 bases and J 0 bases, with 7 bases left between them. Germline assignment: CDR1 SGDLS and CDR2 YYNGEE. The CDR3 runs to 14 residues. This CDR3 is CASSETVSNQPQHF. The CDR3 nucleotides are TGTGCCAGCAGCGAAACGGTTAGCAATCAGCCCCAGCATTTT.

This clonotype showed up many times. The DNA for the CDR3 is TGTGCCAGCAGTAAGATAGCGGCAGATACGCAGTATTTT. Its translation is CASSKIAADTQYF. The rearrangement links TRBV27 to TRBJ2-3, with D perhaps matching TRBD2 (6 bases). Between the trimmed V and J ends, which lost 5 bases and 4 bases, there was a span of 10 bases. The CDR3 contains 13 residues. Germline lookup yields CDR1 MNHEY and CDR2 SMNVEV (reference sequence).

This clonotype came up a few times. The CDR3 loop reads CSAAGTSGAYEQYF. The CDR3 region has the DNA TGCAGCGCCGCCGGGACTAGCGGGGCTTACGAGCAGTACTTC. The chain has TRBV29-1 and TRBJ2-7, with 13 positions matching TRBD2. Trimming removed 7 bases from V and 4 bases from J; junction bases left unmatched: 7. The CDR3 contains 14 residues. In germline, CDR1 is SQVTM, CDR2 ANQGSEA.

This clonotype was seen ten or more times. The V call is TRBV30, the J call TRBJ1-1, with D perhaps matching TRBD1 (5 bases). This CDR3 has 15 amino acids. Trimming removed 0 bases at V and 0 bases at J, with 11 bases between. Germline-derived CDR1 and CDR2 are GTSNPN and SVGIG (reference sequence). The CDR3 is CAWSVLGTLNTEAFF. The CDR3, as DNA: TGTGCCTGGAGTGTTTTGGGGACTCTGAACACTGAAGCTTTCTTT.

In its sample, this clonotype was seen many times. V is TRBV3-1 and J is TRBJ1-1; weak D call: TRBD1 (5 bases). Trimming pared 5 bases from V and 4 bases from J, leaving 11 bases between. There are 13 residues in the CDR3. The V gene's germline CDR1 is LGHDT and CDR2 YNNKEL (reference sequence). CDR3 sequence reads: CASSENRGTEAFF. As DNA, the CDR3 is TGTGCCAGCAGCGAGAATAGGGGCACTGAAGCTTTCTTT.

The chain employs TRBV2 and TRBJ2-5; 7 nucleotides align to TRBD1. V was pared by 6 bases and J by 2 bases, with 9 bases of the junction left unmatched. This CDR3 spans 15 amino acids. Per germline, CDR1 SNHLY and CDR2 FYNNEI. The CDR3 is CASRDPRQGQETQYF. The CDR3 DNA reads TGTGCCAGCAGGGATCCCCGACAGGGACAAGAGACCCAGTACTTC.

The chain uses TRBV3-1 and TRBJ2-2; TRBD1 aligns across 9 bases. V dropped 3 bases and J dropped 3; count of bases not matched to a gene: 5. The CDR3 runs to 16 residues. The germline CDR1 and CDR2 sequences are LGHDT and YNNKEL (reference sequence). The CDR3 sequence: CASSQSGQGYTGELFF. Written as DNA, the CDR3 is TGTGCCAGCAGCCAGTCCGGACAGGGGTACACCGGGGAGCTGTTTTTT.